These T cell receptor beta chains were read from a single sample in a study of cytomegalovirus exposure and HLA in healthy donors. Only in-frame clones appear in the TCRdb table, and some are missing; sequencing was by immunoSEQ multiplex PCR. Of approximately 100,000 clones in the sample, roughly 92% were seen once. Sequencing input: PBMCs. These receptors were obtained from a woman aged 30 to 39 in good health and CMV-seropositive. CDR3s include the opening cysteine and the closing phenylalanine or tryptophan. D genes are given only for firm matches. Some rows have no size entry. The others give once, few or many, or a class for an expanded clone.

j_gene: TRBJ2-3
v_gene: TRBV11-3
abundance: .
d_gene: TRBD1
CDR3aa: CASSLTGADTQYF
CDR3nt: TGTGCCAGCAGCTTAACAGGGGCAGATACGCAGTATTTT

j_gene: TRBJ2-1
v_gene: TRBV9
abundance: .
d_gene: TRBD2
CDR3aa: CASSVGLAAYNEQFF
CDR3nt: TGTGCCAGCAGCGTAGGACTAGCGGCCTACAATGAGCAGTTCTTC

j_gene: TRBJ1-2
v_gene: TRBV18
abundance: .
d_gene: .
CDR3aa: CASSPNAVTGSGYTF
CDR3nt: TGTGCCAGCTCACCAAATGCTGTAACGGGATCTGGCTACACCTTC

j_gene: TRBJ1-2
v_gene: TRBV19
abundance: once
d_gene: TRBD1
CDR3aa: CASSTPGQGLGYTF
CDR3nt: TGTGCCAGTAGTACCCCGGGACAGGGGCTTGGCTACACCTTC

j_gene: TRBJ2-3
v_gene: TRBV7-9
abundance: once
d_gene: .
CDR3aa: CASSGATASTDTQYF
CDR3nt: TGTGCCAGCAGCGGTGCTACTGCTAGCACAGATACGCAGTATTTT

j_gene: TRBJ1-1
v_gene: TRBV28
abundance: .
d_gene: .
CDR3aa: CASLGVNTEAFF
CDR3nt: TGTGCCAGCCTAGGGGTGAACACTGAAGCTTTCTTT

j_gene: TRBJ2-7
v_gene: TRBV7-9
abundance: once
d_gene: .
CDR3aa: CASSFRTSRSYEQYF
CDR3nt: TGTGCCAGCAGCTTTCGAACTAGCCGCTCCTACGAGCAGTACTTC

j_gene: TRBJ2-7
v_gene: TRBV6-4
abundance: .
d_gene: TRBD1
CDR3aa: CASSDSVVDRGDYEQYF
CDR3nt: TGTGCCAGCAGTGACTCAGTAGTGGACAGGGGGGACTACGAGCAGTACTTC

j_gene: TRBJ2-3
v_gene: TRBV19
abundance: .
d_gene: TRBD2
CDR3aa: CASSILGGGDTQYF
CDR3nt: TGTGCCAGTAGTATATTGGGCGGGGGTGATACGCAGTATTTT

j_gene: TRBJ2-1
v_gene: TRBV19
abundance: once
d_gene: TRBD1
CDR3aa: CASSMMGQGAYEQFF
CDR3nt: TGTGCCAGTAGTATGATGGGACAGGGGGCTTATGAGCAGTTCTTC

j_gene: TRBJ2-1
v_gene: TRBV7-6
abundance: .
d_gene: .
CDR3aa: CASSSRPGKLSNEQFF
CDR3nt: TGTGCCAGCAGCTCGCGCCCCGGGAAATTAAGTAATGAGCAGTTCTTC

j_gene: TRBJ1-1
v_gene: TRBV7-9
abundance: .
d_gene: TRBD1
CDR3aa: CASSQGQGRNEAFF
CDR3nt: TGTGCCAGCAGTCAGGGACAGGGCCGGAATGAAGCTTTCTTT

j_gene: TRBJ2-7
v_gene: TRBV19
abundance: .
d_gene: .
CDR3aa: CASSIVGRRANTYSYEQYF
CDR3nt: TGTGCCAGTAGTATAGTTGGGAGGCGGGCGAACACCTACTCCTACGAGCAGTACTTC

j_gene: TRBJ1-2
v_gene: TRBV15
abundance: few
d_gene: .
CDR3aa: CATSRDVGALIPRYTF
CDR3nt: TGTGCCACCAGCAGAGATGTAGGGGCCCTAATTCCTCGTTACACCTTC

j_gene: TRBJ2-1
v_gene: TRBV19
abundance: once
d_gene: .
CDR3aa: CASSISGVGEQFF
CDR3nt: TGTGCCAGTAGTATATCGGGGGTAGGTGAGCAGTTCTTC

j_gene: TRBJ2-3
v_gene: TRBV2
abundance: .
d_gene: .
CDR3aa: CASSEWQISTDTQYF
CDR3nt: TGTGCCAGCAGTGAATGGCAGATTAGCACAGATACGCAGTATTTT

j_gene: TRBJ2-3
v_gene: TRBV28
abundance: .
d_gene: .
CDR3aa: CASIQDREGVTQYF
CDR3nt: TGTGCCAGCATCCAGGACAGGGAGGGAGTTACGCAGTATTTT

j_gene: TRBJ2-7
v_gene: TRBV5-1
abundance: .
d_gene: .
CDR3aa: CASSLDAGWAYEQYF
CDR3nt: TGCGCCAGCAGCTTGGATGCGGGATGGGCCTACGAGCAGTACTTC

j_gene: TRBJ1-5
v_gene: TRBV6-5
abundance: once
d_gene: TRBD1
CDR3aa: CASSEGQGIQPQHF
CDR3nt: TGTGCCAGCAGTGAGGGACAGGGGATTCAGCCCCAGCATTTT

j_gene: TRBJ2-7
v_gene: TRBV29-1
abundance: .
d_gene: .
CDR3aa: CSATGRTYEQYF
CDR3nt: TGCAGCGCGACAGGACGCACCTACGAGCAGTACTTC

j_gene: TRBJ1-2
v_gene: TRBV7-2
abundance: once
d_gene: .
CDR3aa: CASSLGVGAGGYTF
CDR3nt: TGTGCCAGCAGCTTAGGGGTAGGGGCAGGTGGCTACACCTTC

j_gene: TRBJ1-1
v_gene: TRBV29-1
abundance: .
d_gene: .
CDR3aa: CSGGSPPREAFF
CDR3nt: TGCAGCGGAGGGAGTCCTCCCCGTGAAGCTTTCTTT

j_gene: TRBJ2-3
v_gene: TRBV21-1
abundance: .
d_gene: .
CDR3aa: CASSKPAGGSTDTQYF
CDR3nt: TGTGCCAGCAGCAAACCCGCAGGGGGCTCTACAGATACGCAGTATTTT

j_gene: TRBJ2-5
v_gene: TRBV19
abundance: .
d_gene: TRBD2
CDR3aa: CASSIIGSGRQTQYF
CDR3nt: TGTGCCAGTAGTATTATCGGTAGCGGGAGGCAGACCCAGTACTTC

j_gene: TRBJ1-2
v_gene: TRBV28
abundance: .
d_gene: .
CDR3aa: CASTTSAGYGYTF
CDR3nt: TGTGCCAGCACCACCTCGGCGGGGTATGGCTACACCTTC

j_gene: TRBJ2-3
v_gene: TRBV7-6
abundance: .
d_gene: TRBD2
CDR3aa: CASTLLARGEDTQYF
CDR3nt: TGTGCCAGCACCCTACTAGCGAGAGGAGAAGATACGCAGTATTTT

j_gene: TRBJ2-7
v_gene: TRBV5-6
abundance: .
d_gene: TRBD2
CDR3aa: CASSPGTRAPFYEQYF
CDR3nt: TGTGCCAGCAGCCCCGGGACTAGGGCCCCATTCTACGAGCAGTACTTC